These T cell receptor beta chains were read from a single sample in a study of blood T cell repertoires in COVID-19. Assay: immunoSEQ multiplex PCR; the TCRdb copy retains only in-frame clones and omits some. Among a few hundred thousand clones listed, about 86% were seen once. Sequenced: peripheral blood. All receptors come from an older man with acute or convalescent COVID-19. The CDR3 runs from the conserved cysteine through the conserved F or W. The D gene is left open where the match is weak. The size field is filled for only some rows; it gives once, few, many or a size class.

v_call	j_call	d_call	clone_size	cdr3_aa	cdr3_nt
TRBV19	TRBJ2-5	TRBD1	-	CASSFRQGVTQYF	TGTGCCAGTAGTTTCCGACAGGGGGTGACCCAGTACTTC
TRBV12-3/TRBV12-4	TRBJ1-1	-	-	CASSLVQDTEAFF	TGTGCCAGCAGTTTAGTACAGGACACTGAAGCTTTCTTT
TRBV5-1	TRBJ1-4	TRBD1	-	CASSLLGQVNEKLFF	TGCGCCAGCAGCCTGCTGGGACAGGTTAATGAAAAACTGTTTTTT
TRBV19	TRBJ1-2	TRBD1	-	CASSIRTGHTNYGYTF	TGTGCCAGTAGTATTCGGACAGGGCACACTAACTATGGCTACACCTTC
TRBV10-3	TRBJ2-1	-	-	CAISEGGDEQFF	TGTGCCATCAGTGAGGGCGGGGATGAGCAGTTCTTC
TRBV12-3/TRBV12-4	TRBJ2-7	TRBD1	once	CASSDRVPYEQYF	TGTGCCAGCAGCGACAGGGTCCCCTACGAGCAGTACTTC
TRBV18	TRBJ1-1	-	-	CASSQGGSDTEAFF	TGTGCCAGCTCCCAAGGGGGATCGGACACTGAAGCTTTCTTT
TRBV29-1	TRBJ1-3	TRBD1	-	CSARTGATSGNTIYF	TGCAGCGCCAGGACAGGGGCCACCTCTGGAAACACCATATATTTT
TRBV5-5	TRBJ1-6	TRBD1	-	CASSLRVGQGSPLHF	TGTGCCAGCAGCTTGCGGGTAGGACAGGGGTCCCCCCTCCACTTT
TRBV28	TRBJ2-1	TRBD2	-	CASGTGGPVNEQFF	TGTGCCAGCGGGACGGGAGGGCCCGTAAATGAGCAGTTCTTC
TRBV21-1	TRBJ2-7	-	-	CASSFLYRDRGPGDEQYF	TGTGCCAGCAGCTTCCTTTACCGGGACAGGGGGCCGGGGGACGAGCAGTACTTC
TRBV6-5	TRBJ2-1	TRBD2	-	CASMTSGSSYNEQFF	TGTGCCAGCATGACTAGCGGGAGTTCCTACAATGAGCAGTTCTTC
TRBV18	TRBJ2-7	-	-	CASSPLVTYEQYF	TGTGCCAGCTCACCATTAGTTACCTACGAGCAGTACTTC
TRBV9	TRBJ2-7	TRBD1	once	CASSLGQGISYEQYF	TGTGCCAGCAGCCTAGGACAGGGAATCTCCTACGAGCAGTACTTC
TRBV11-2	TRBJ2-3	TRBD1	-	CASSLGGDPSTDTQYF	TGTGCCAGCAGCCTAGGGGGCGACCCTAGCACAGATACGCAGTATTTT
TRBV2	TRBJ1-5	-	-	CASSEGLYSNQPQHF	TGTGCCAGCAGTGAAGGTCTTTATAGCAATCAGCCCCAGCATTTT
TRBV6-2/TRBV6-3	TRBJ2-7	TRBD2	-	CASSYGLAGGLSYEQYF	TGTGCCAGCAGTTATGGACTAGCGGGGGGCCTCTCCTACGAGCAGTACTTC
TRBV27	TRBJ2-1	-	-	CASSWAPPAYNEQFF	TGTGCCAGCAGTTGGGCCCCTCCGGCCTACAATGAGCAGTTCTTC
TRBV7-6	TRBJ1-5	-	-	CASSPFGGYSNQPQHF	TGTGCCAGCAGCCCCTTCGGGGGTTATAGCAATCAGCCCCAGCATTTT
TRBV7-6	TRBJ2-5	-	few	CASSPRRVGNQETQYF	TGTGCCAGCAGCCCACGGCGGGTGGGAAACCAAGAGACCCAGTACTTC
TRBV6-5	TRBJ2-7	TRBD1	-	CASRSDRGPLEEQYF	TGTGCCAGCAGATCGGACAGGGGGCCCTTAGAGGAGCAGTACTTC
TRBV5-4	TRBJ2-3	TRBD1	-	CASSDRDRERGASTDTQYF	TGTGCCAGCAGCGACCGGGACAGGGAGAGGGGGGCTAGCACAGATACGCAGTATTTT
TRBV6-5	TRBJ1-5	-	-	CASTSSRGNQPQHF	TGTGCCAGCACTAGTAGTCGGGGCAATCAGCCCCAGCATTTT
TRBV5-1	TRBJ2-5	TRBD1	-	CASSLGQGQTQYF	TGCGCCAGCAGCTTAGGACAGGGCCAGACCCAGTACTTC
TRBV4-1	TRBJ2-3	TRBD2	-	CASSLSGGFTDTQYF	TGCGCCAGCAGCCTTAGCGGGGGATTCACAGATACGCAGTATTTT
TRBV19	TRBJ2-7	-	-	CASSIAGSTYEQYF	TGTGCCAGTAGTATAGCAGGGTCCACCTACGAGCAGTACTTC
TRBV4-1	TRBJ2-2	TRBD2	-	CASSQPGTSGGPTGELFF	TGCGCCAGCAGCCAACCCGGGACTAGCGGGGGGCCCACCGGGGAGCTGTTTTTT
TRBV3-1/TRBV3-2	TRBJ2-2	-	-	CASSQVSNTGELFF	TGTGCCAGCAGCCAAGTTAGCAACACCGGGGAGCTGTTTTTT
TRBV18	TRBJ1-1	-	-	CASSPGATEAFF	TGTGCCAGCTCACCAGGGGCCACTGAAGCTTTCTTT
TRBV29-1	TRBJ1-2	-	few	CSVEGTDEYGYTF	TGCAGCGTTGAAGGGACAGACGAGTATGGCTACACCTTC
TRBV2	TRBJ1-5	TRBD1	-	CASSSDRAGQPQHF	TGTGCCAGCAGTTCGGACAGGGCCGGACAGCCCCAGCATTTT